A selection of T cell receptor beta chains follows, all from one sample in a study of T cell responses to AZD1222 COVID-19 vaccine. Repertoires were generated with immunoSEQ multiplex PCR, while TCRdb's copy carries only in-frame clones and drops some. Here the sample spans roughly 110,000 clones, 88% being singletons. The source material was peripheral blood, sampled 28 days after the second AZD1222 dose. The receptors shown here come from an adult who received the AZD1222 COVID-19 vaccine. Each CDR3 is given with its conserved first and last residue. Fields, in order: V gene, clone size, D gene, CDR3 length, J gene, CDR3 protein, CDR3 DNA. The D gene is left open where the match is weak. Size tells how often a clone was seen (once, few, many) or the class of an expanded clone, and some rows leave it out.

TRBV2,.,.,12,TRBJ2-2,CASVVDTGELFF,TGTGCCAGCGTCGTGGACACCGGGGAGCTGTTTTTT
TRBV28,.,TRBD1,15,TRBJ2-7,CASRTSGTGVYEQYF,TGTGCCAGCAGGACCTCCGGGACAGGGGTCTACGAGCAGTACTTC
TRBV11-2,few,TRBD1,15,TRBJ2-5,CASSYRTGEQETQYF,TGTGCCAGCAGCTACCGGACAGGGGAACAAGAGACCCAGTACTTC
TRBV2,once,.,15,TRBJ1-4,CASSRAEGTNEKLFF,TGTGCCAGCAGCCGGGCGGAGGGAACTAATGAAAAACTGTTTTTT
TRBV3-1/TRBV3-2,.,.,20,TRBJ2-3,CASSQDIPPPYTQHTDTQYF,TGTGCCAGCAGCCAAGATATACCCCCACCCTATACCCAACACACAGATACGCAGTATTTT
TRBV6-1,.,.,18,TRBJ1-6,CASSVTMQTGTINSPLHF,TGTGCCAGCAGTGTGACCATGCAGACCGGGACCATTAATTCACCCCTCCACTTT
TRBV4-3,.,TRBD1,15,TRBJ2-7,CASSQERDSTYEQYF,TGCGCCAGCAGCCAAGAACGGGACAGCACCTACGAGCAGTACTTC
TRBV6-2/TRBV6-3,.,.,13,TRBJ1-1,CASSMGENTEAFF,TGTGCCAGCAGTATGGGGGAGAACACTGAAGCTTTCTTT
TRBV18,once,.,13,TRBJ1-5,CASSPQGNQPQHF,TGTGCCAGCTCACCCCAGGGGAATCAGCCCCAGCATTTT
TRBV4-3,.,.,17,TRBJ1-2,CASSHPEGGGPRGGYTF,TGCGCCAGCAGCCACCCAGAAGGGGGAGGGCCCCGGGGTGGCTACACCTTC
TRBV7-2,.,TRBD1,15,TRBJ1-2,CASSLAGTGGRGYTF,TGTGCCAGCAGCTTAGCCGGGACAGGGGGCAGAGGCTACACCTTC
TRBV3-1/TRBV3-2,.,.,16,TRBJ2-1,CASSQEGQGSYNEQFF,TGTGCCAGCAGCCAAGAGGGTCAGGGGAGCTACAATGAGCAGTTCTTC
TRBV5-1,.,.,14,TRBJ1-3,CASSGGTSGNTIYF,TGCGCCAGCAGCGGGGGGACCTCTGGAAACACCATATATTTT
TRBV7-2,.,.,13,TRBJ2-1,CASSRITGKEAFF,TGTGCCAGCAGCCGCATCACCGGGAAGGAGGCGTTCTTC
TRBV7-3,.,.,17,TRBJ2-1,CASSLKSGARVGNEQFF,TGTGCCAGCAGCTTAAAATCCGGCGCGCGAGTTGGGAATGAGCAGTTCTTC
TRBV10-3,.,.,15,TRBJ1-1,CAIDPSTGNERPAFF,TGTGCCATCGATCCTAGTACGGGGAACGAGCGTCCAGCTTTCTTT
TRBV9,.,.,15,TRBJ1-1,CASSHWGAMNTEAFF,TGTGCCAGCAGCCACTGGGGGGCAATGAACACTGAAGCTTTCTTT
TRBV29-1,few,.,14,TRBJ1-1,CSVVTYTRYTEAFF,TGCAGCGTTGTAACTTACACGAGGTACACTGAAGCTTTCTTT
TRBV2,.,.,13,TRBJ1-1,CASSPDQNPEAFF,TGTGCCAGCAGTCCAGATCAGAACCCTGAAGCTTTCTTT
TRBV2,.,.,15,TRBJ2-7,CASRGDTTPHYEQYF,TGTGCCAGCAGGGGGGACACTACGCCCCACTACGAGCAGTACTTC
TRBV24-1,.,.,15,TRBJ2-3,CATRKGETRLDTQYF,TGTGCCACCCGTAAGGGGGAAACGAGGTTGGATACGCAGTATTTT
TRBV12-3/TRBV12-4,once,.,11,TRBJ2-1,CASSQGTEQFF,TGTGCCAGCAGTCAGGGGACTGAGCAGTTCTTC
TRBV3-1/TRBV3-2,.,.,17,TRBJ2-2,CASSQVIRLTNTGELFF,TGTGCCAGCAGCCAAGTTATTAGACTTACAAACACCGGGGAGCTGTTTTTT
TRBV7-9,.,TRBD1,17,TRBJ1-5,CASSSGSGQYSNQPQHF,TGTGCCAGCAGCTCCGGGTCGGGACAGTATAGCAATCAGCCCCAGCATTTT
TRBV15,.,.,16,TRBJ2-1,CATSRGTRGVVGLVFF,TGTGCCACCAGCAGGGGTACCCGAGGGGTAGTAGGGTTGGTGTTCTTC
TRBV6-2/TRBV6-3,.,TRBD1,18,TRBJ2-1,CASSYERLQGAGYNEQFF,TGTGCCAGCAGTTACGAAAGATTACAGGGGGCTGGATACAATGAGCAGTTCTTC
TRBV6-1,.,.,13,TRBJ2-2,CASSELGAGELFF,TGTGCCAGCAGTGAACTGGGGGCCGGGGAGCTGTTTTTT
TRBV6-5,.,.,14,TRBJ1-3,CASSGPSSGNTIYF,TGTGCCAGCAGCGGACCCAGCTCTGGAAACACCATATATTTT
TRBV5-1,once,TRBD2,17,TRBJ2-3,CASSLDGLADITDTQYF,TGCGCCAGCAGCTTGGATGGACTAGCGGATATCACAGATACGCAGTATTTT
TRBV5-1,.,.,13,TRBJ1-1,CASSSDSNTEAFF,TGCGCCAGCAGCTCGGACAGTAACACTGAAGCTTTCTTT
TRBV3-1/TRBV3-2,.,.,15,TRBJ2-7,CASSQDPRRGYEQYF,TGTGCCAGCAGCCAAGATCCTCGACGGGGCTACGAGCAGTACTTC
TRBV9,once,TRBD1,15,TRBJ1-6,CASSARDRGNSPLHF,TGTGCCAGCAGCGCCCGGGACAGGGGGAATTCACCCCTCCACTTT
TRBV5-6,.,TRBD1,13,TRBJ2-7,CASSKQGADEQYF,TGTGCCAGCAGCAAACAGGGGGCAGACGAGCAGTACTTC
TRBV18,.,TRBD1,17,TRBJ2-5,CASSPLATGEVEETQYF,TGTGCCAGCTCACCGCTCGCGACAGGGGAAGTTGAAGAGACCCAGTACTTC
TRBV7-9,once,.,17,TRBJ2-6,CASSSQTGTFGANVLTF,TGTGCCAGCAGCTCCCAGACTGGGACTTTTGGGGCCAACGTCCTGACTTTC
TRBV4-1,.,.,14,TRBJ2-7,CASSQEDYDYEQYF,TGCGCCAGCAGCCAAGAGGACTATGATTACGAGCAGTACTTC
TRBV6-5,.,.,14,TRBJ2-1,CASTQGGTQREQFF,TGTGCCAGCACCCAAGGTGGGACACAACGGGAGCAGTTCTTC
TRBV7-6,once,.,16,TRBJ1-4,CASSLGVGATNEKLFF,TGTGCCAGCAGCTTAGGGGTTGGTGCAACTAATGAAAAACTGTTTTTT
TRBV18,.,TRBD1,16,TRBJ1-4,CASSLGSGGGREKLFF,TGTGCCAGCTCACTCGGATCAGGGGGCGGCCGGGAAAAACTGTTTTTT
TRBV7-6,.,TRBD1,14,TRBJ1-5,CASSQQGANQPQHF,TGTGCCAGCAGCCAACAGGGGGCAAATCAGCCCCAGCATTTT
TRBV11-2,.,TRBD1,13,TRBJ1-1,CASSLLRDRAAFF,TGTGCCAGCAGCTTATTGCGGGACAGGGCCGCTTTCTTT
TRBV2,.,.,10,TRBJ1-1,CAGGGTEAFF,TGTGCCGGCGGGGGCACTGAAGCTTTCTTT
TRBV5-1,.,TRBD1,15,TRBJ1-4,CASSSTGGSGEKLFF,TGCGCCAGCAGCTCGACAGGGGGCAGCGGAGAAAAACTGTTTTTT
TRBV2,.,.,14,TRBJ1-1,CASSGSRMNTEAFF,TGTGCCAGCAGTGGAAGCAGGATGAACACTGAAGCTTTCTTT
TRBV27,.,TRBD2,18,TRBJ2-2,CASGTLRGGGTNTGELFF,TGTGCCAGCGGTACCCTCCGCGGCGGGGGGACCAACACCGGGGAGCTGTTTTTT